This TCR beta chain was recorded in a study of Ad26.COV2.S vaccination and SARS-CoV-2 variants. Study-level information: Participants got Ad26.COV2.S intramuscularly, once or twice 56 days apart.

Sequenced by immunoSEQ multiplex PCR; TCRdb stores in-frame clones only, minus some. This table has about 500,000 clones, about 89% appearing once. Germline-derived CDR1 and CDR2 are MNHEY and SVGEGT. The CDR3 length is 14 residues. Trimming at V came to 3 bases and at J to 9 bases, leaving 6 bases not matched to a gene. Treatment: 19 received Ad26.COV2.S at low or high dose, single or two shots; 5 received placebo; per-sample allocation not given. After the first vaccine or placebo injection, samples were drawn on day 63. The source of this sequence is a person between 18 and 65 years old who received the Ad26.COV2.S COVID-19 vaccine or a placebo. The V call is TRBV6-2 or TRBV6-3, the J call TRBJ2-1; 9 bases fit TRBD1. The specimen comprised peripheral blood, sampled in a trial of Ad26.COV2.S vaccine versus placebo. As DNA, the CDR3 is TGTGCCAGCAGTTATGGGGACAGGGTGGGTGAGCAGTTCTTC. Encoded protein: CASSYGDRVGEQFF.